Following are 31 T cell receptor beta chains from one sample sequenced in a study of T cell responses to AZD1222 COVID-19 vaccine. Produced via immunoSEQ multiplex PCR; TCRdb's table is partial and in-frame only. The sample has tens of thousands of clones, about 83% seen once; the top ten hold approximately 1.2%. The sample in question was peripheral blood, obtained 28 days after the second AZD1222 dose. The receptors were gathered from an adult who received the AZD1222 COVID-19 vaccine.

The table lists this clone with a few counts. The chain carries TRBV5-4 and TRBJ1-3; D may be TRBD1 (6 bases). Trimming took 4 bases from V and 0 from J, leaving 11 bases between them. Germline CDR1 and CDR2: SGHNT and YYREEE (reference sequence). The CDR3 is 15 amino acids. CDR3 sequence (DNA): TGTGCCAGCAGCACGGGACAAACCTCTGGAAACACCATATATTTT. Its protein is CASSTGQTSGNTIYF.

The CDR3 region has the DNA TGTGCCAGCTCACCACCTCGTACAGTCAATGGCTACACCTTC. Protein product: CASSPPRTVNGYTF. The chain employs TRBV18 and TRBJ1-2; D not resolved. This CDR3 comprises 14 residues. Germline CDR1 reads KGHSH; CDR2 reads LQKENI. Deletions cut 0 bases from V and 6 bases from J, with 11 bases between.

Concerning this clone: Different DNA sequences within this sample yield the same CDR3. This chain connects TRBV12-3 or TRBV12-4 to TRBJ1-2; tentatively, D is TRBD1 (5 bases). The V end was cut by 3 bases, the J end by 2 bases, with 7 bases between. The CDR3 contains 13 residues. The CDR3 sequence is CASSLGQNYGYTF. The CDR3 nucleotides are TGTGCCAGCAGTTTGGGGCAGAACTATGGCTACACCTTC.

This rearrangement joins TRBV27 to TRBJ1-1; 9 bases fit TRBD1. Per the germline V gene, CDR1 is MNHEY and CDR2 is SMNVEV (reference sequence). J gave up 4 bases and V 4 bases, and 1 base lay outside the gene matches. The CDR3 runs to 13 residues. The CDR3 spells CASSSTGGTEAFF. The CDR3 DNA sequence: TGTGCCAGCAGTTCGACAGGGGGCACTGAAGCTTTCTTT.

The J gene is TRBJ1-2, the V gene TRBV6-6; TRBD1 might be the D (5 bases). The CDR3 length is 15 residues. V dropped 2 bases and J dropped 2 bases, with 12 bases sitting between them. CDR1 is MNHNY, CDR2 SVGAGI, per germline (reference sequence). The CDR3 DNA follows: TGTGCCAGCAGTTACGGCCAGGGAGGCAACTATGGCTACACCTTC. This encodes CASSYGQGGNYGYTF.

The CDR3 loop reads CASSVGRNNEQFF. In DNA form, the CDR3 reads TGTGCCAGCAGTGTAGGCAGGAACAATGAGCAGTTCTTC. V and J are TRBV6-4 and TRBJ2-1; the D is unclear. With 4 bases removed from V and 5 bases from J, the gap between germline ends came to 9 bases. CDR3 length: 13 residues. Germline lookup yields CDR1 MRHNA and CDR2 SNTAGT.

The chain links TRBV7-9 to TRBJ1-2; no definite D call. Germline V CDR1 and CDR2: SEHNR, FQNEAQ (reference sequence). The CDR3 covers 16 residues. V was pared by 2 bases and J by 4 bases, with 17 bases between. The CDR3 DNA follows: TGTGCCAGCAGCTTATGGTCAGAGGAGGAGGTCTATGGCTACACCTTC. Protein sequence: CASSLWSEEEVYGYTF.

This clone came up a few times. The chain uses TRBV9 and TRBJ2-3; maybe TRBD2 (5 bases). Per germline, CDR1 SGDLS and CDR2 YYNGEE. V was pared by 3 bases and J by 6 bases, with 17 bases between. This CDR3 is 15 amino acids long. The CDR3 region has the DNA TGTGCCAGCAGCGCGAGCCCCCATCGGGGTGATACGCAGTATTTT. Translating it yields CASSASPHRGDTQYF. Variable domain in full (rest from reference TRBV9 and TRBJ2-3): DSGVTQTPKHLITATGQRVTLRCSPRSGDLSVYWYQQSLDQGLQFLIQYYNGEERAKGNILERFSAQQFPDLHSELNLSSLELGDSALYFCASSASPHRGDTQYFGPGTRLTVL.

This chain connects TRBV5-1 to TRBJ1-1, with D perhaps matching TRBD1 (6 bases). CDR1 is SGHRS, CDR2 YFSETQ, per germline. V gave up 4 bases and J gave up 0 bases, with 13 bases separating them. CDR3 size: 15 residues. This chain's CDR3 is CASSPTGGLNTEAFF. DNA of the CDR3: TGCGCCAGCAGCCCGACGGGGGGCTTGAACACTGAAGCTTTCTTT.

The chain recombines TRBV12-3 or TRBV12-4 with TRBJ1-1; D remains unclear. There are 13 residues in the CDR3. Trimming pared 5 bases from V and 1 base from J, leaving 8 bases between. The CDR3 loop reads CASSRERNTEAFF. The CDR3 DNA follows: TGTGCCAGCAGTCGCGAAAGGAACACTGAAGCTTTCTTT.

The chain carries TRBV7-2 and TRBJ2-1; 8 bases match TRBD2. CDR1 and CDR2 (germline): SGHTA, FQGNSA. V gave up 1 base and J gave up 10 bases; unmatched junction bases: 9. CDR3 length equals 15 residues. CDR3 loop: CASSLDELAGGEQFF. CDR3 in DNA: TGTGCCAGCAGCTTAGATGAGCTAGCGGGTGGCGAGCAGTTCTTC. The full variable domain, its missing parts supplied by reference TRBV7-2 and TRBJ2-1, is GAGVSQSPSNKVTEKGKDVELRCDPISGHTALYWYRQSLGQGLEFLIYFQGNSAPDKSGLPSDRFSAERTGGSVSTLTIQRTQQEDSAVYLCASSLDELAGGEQFFGPGTRLTVL.

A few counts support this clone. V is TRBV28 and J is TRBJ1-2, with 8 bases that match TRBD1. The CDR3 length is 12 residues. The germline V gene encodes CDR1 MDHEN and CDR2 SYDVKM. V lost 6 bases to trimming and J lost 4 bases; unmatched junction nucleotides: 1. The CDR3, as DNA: TGTGCCAGCAGAGGACAGGGCTATGGCTACACCTTC. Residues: CASRGQGYGYTF.

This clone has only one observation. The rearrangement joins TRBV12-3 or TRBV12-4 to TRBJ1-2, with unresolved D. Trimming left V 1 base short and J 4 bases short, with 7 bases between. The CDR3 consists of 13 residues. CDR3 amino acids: CASSLGALYGYTF. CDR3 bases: TGTGCCAGCAGTTTAGGGGCCCTCTATGGCTACACCTTC.

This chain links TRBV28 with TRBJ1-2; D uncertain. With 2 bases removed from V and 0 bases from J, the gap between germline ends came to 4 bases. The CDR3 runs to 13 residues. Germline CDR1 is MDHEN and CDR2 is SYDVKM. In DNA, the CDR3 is TGTGCCAGCAGTTTACAGACTAACTATGGCTACACCTTC. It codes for CASSLQTNYGYTF.

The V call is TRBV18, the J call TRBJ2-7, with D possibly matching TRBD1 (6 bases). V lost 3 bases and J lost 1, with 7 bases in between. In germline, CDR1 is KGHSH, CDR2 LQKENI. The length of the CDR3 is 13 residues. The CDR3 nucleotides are TGTGCCAGCTCACCTGGACAGTCCTACGAGCAGTACTTC. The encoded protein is CASSPGQSYEQYF.

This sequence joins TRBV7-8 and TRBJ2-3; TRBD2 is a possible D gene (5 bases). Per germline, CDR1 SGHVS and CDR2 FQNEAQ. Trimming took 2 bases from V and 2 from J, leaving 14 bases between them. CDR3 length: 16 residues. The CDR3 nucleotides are TGTGCCAGCAGCTTATCCCAGCGGTACTACACAGATACGCAGTATTTT. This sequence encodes CASSLSQRYYTDTQYF.

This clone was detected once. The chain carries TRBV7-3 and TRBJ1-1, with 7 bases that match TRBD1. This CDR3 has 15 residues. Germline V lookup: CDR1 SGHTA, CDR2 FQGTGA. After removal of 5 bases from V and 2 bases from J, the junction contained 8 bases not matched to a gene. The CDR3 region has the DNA TGTGCCAGCAGCCCAGCAGGGGGAGGTAACACTGAAGCTTTCTTT. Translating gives CASSPAGGGNTEAFF.

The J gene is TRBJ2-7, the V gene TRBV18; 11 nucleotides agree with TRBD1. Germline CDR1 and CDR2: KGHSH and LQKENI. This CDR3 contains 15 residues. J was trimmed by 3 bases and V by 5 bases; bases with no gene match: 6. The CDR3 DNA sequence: TGTGCCAGCTCAGGAACCGGGACAGGGGGCTACGAGCAGTACTTC. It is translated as CASSGTGTGGYEQYF.

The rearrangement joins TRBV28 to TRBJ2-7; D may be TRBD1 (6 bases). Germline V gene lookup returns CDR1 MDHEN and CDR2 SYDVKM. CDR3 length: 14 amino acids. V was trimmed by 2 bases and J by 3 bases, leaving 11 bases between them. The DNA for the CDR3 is TGTGCCAGCAGTTTACAAGGACAGCTCTACGAGCAGTACTTC. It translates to CASSLQGQLYEQYF. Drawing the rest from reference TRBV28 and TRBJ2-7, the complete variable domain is DVKVTQSSRYLVKRTGEKVFLECVQDMDHENMFWYRQDPGLGLRLIYFSYDVKMKEKGDIPEGYSVSREKKERFSLILESASTNQTSMYLCASSLQGQLYEQYFGPGTRLTVT.

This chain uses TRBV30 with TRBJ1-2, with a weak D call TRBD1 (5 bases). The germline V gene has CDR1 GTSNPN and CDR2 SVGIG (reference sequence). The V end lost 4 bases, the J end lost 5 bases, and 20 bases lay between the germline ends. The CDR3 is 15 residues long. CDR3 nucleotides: TGTGCCTGGAATGATGGAGGGGAGCCCGCTTATGGCTACACCTTC. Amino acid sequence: CAWNDGGEPAYGYTF.

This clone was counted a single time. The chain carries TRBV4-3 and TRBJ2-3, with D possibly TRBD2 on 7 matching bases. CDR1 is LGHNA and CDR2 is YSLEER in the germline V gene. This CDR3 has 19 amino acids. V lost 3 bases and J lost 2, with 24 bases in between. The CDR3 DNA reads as TGCGCCAGCAGCCAGGGGCGCGGCGGGGAGGGGGACTTCACAGATACGCAGTATTTT. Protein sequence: CASSQGRGGEGDFTDTQYF.

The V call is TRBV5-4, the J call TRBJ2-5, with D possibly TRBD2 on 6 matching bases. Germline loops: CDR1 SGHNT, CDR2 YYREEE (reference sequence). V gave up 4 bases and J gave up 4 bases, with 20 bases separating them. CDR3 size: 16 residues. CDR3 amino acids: CASSPRLGGTRETQYF. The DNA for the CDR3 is TGTGCCAGCAGCCCCAGGTTAGGAGGGACTCGAGAGACCCAGTACTTC.

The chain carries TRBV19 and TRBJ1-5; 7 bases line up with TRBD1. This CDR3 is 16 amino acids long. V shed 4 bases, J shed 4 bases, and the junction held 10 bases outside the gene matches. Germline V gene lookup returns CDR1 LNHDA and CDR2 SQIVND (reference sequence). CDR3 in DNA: TGTGCCAGTAGTACCTTGGACAGGTTCACTAATCAGCCCCAGCATTTT. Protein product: CASSTLDRFTNQPQHF.

This CDR3 reads CASSPLSLGREQYF. Written as DNA, the CDR3 is TGTGCCAGCAGCCCGCTCTCTTTAGGTCGCGAGCAGTACTTC. V usage is TRBV7-2 and J usage is TRBJ2-7; the D is unclear. CDR3 size: 14 residues. With 5 bases removed from V and 6 bases from J, the gap between germline ends came to 17 bases. Germline V lookup: CDR1 SGHTA, CDR2 FQGNSA.

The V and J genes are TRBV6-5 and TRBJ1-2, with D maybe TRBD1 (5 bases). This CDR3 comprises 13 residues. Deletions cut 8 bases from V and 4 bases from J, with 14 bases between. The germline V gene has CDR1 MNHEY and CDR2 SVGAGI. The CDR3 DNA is TGTGCCAGCGGAAGGGGTGGGGCCTATGGCTACACCTTC. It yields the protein CASGRGGAYGYTF.

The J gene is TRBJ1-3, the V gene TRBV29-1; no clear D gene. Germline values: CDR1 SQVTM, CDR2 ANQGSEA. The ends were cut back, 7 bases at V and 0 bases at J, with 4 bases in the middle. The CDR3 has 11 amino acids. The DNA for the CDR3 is TGCAGCGCGGGCTCTGGAAACACCATATATTTT. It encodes CSAGSGNTIYF.

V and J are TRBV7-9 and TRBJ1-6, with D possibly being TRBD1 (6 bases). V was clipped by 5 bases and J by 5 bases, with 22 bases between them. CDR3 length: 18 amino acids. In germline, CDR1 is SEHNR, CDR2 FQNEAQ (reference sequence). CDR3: CASSPPEWGGLDNSPLHF. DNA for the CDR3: TGTGCCAGCAGCCCACCCGAATGGGGGGGGCTAGATAATTCACCCCTCCACTTT.

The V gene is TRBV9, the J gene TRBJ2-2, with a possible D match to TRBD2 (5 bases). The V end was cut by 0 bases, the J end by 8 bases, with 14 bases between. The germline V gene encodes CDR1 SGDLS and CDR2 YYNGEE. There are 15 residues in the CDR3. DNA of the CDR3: TGTGCCAGCAGCGTAGTTGGGAGATCGGGAGGGGAGCTGTTTTTT. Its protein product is CASSVVGRSGGELFF.

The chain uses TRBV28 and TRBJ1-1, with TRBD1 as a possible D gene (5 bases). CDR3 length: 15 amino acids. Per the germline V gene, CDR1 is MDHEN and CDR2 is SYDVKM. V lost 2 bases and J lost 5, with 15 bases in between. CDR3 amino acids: CASSLGLRGRTEAFF. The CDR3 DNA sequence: TGTGCCAGCAGTTTAGGGCTAAGGGGCAGGACTGAAGCTTTCTTT. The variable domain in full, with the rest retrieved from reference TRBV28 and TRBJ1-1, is DVKVTQSSRYLVKRTGEKVFLECVQDMDHENMFWYRQDPGLGLRLIYFSYDVKMKEKGDIPEGYSVSREKKERFSLILESASTNQTSMYLCASSLGLRGRTEAFFGQGTRLTVV.

The CDR3 sequence: CASSITRDYGYTF. The DNA for the CDR3 is TGTGCCAGTAGTATTACCAGGGACTATGGCTACACCTTC. The chain combines TRBV19 with TRBJ1-2; maybe TRBD1 (5 bases). The CDR3 loop spans 13 amino acids. The ends were cut back, 3 bases at V and 3 bases at J, with 8 bases in the middle. Per the germline V gene, CDR1 is LNHDA and CDR2 is SQIVND (reference sequence).

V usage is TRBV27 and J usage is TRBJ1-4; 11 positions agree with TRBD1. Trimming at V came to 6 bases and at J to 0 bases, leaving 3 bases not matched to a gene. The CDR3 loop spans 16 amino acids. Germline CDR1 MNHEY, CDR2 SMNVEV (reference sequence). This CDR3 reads CASSRTGGTTNEKLFF. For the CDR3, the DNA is TGTGCCAGCAGCCGGACAGGGGGCACAACTAATGAAAAACTGTTTTTT.